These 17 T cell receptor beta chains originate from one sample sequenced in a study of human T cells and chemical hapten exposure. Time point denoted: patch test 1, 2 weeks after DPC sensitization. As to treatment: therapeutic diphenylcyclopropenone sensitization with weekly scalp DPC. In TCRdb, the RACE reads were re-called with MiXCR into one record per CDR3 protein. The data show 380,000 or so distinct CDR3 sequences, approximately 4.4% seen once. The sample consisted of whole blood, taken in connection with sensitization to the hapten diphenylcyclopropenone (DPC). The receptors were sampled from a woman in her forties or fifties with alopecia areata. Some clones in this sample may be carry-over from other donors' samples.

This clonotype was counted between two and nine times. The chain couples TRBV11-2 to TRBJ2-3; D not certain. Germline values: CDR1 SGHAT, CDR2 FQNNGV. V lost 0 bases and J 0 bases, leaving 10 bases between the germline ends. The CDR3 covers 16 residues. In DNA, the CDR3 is TGTGCCAGCAGCTTAGATCTGCGTGGGAGCACAGATACGCAGTATTTT. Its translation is CASSLDLRGSTDTQYF.

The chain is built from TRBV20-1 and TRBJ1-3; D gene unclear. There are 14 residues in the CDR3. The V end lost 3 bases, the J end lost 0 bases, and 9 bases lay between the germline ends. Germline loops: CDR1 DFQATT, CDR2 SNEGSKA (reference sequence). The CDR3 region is CSASGQSSGNTIYF. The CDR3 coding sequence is TGCAGTGCTAGCGGCCAGTCCTCTGGAAACACCATATATTTT.

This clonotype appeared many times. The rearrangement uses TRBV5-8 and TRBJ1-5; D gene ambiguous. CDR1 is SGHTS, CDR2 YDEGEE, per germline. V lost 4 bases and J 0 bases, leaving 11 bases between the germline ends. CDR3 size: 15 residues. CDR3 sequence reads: CASSPGIYSNQPQHF. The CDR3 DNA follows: TGTGCCAGCAGCCCCGGGATCTATAGCAATCAGCCCCAGCATTTT.

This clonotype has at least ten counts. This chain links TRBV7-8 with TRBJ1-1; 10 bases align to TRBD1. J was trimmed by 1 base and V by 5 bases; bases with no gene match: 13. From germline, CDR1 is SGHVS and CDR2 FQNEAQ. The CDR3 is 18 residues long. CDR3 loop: CASSPRTGGGYRNTEAFF. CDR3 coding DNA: TGTGCCAGCAGCCCAAGGACAGGGGGGGGATATAGGAACACTGAAGCTTTCTTT.

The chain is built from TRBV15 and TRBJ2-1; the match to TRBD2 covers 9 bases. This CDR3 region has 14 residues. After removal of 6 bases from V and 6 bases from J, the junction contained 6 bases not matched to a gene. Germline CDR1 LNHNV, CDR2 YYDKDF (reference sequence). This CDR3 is CATRGLAGSNEQFF. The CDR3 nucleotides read TGTGCCACCAGAGGGCTAGCGGGAAGCAATGAGCAGTTCTTC.

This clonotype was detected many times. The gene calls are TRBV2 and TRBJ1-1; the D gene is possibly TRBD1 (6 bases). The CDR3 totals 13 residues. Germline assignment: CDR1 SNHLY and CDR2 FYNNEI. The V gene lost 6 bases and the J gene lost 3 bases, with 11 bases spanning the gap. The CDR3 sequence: CASSSTGYTEAFF. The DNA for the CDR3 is TGTGCCAGCAGCTCCACAGGGTACACTGAAGCTTTCTTT.

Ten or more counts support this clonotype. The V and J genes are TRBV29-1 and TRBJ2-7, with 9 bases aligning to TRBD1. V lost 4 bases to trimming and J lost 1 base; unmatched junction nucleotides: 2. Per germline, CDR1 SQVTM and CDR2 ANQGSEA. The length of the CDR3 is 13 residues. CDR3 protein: CSVGGTGSYEQYF. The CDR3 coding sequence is TGCAGCGTTGGTGGGACAGGGTCCTACGAGCAGTACTTC.

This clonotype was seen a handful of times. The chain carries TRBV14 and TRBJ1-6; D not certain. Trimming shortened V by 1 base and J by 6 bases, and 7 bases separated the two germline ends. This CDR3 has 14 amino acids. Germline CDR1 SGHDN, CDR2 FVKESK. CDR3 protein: CASSQAQPNSPLHF. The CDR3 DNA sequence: TGTGCCAGCAGCCAAGCCCAGCCTAATTCACCCCTCCACTTT.

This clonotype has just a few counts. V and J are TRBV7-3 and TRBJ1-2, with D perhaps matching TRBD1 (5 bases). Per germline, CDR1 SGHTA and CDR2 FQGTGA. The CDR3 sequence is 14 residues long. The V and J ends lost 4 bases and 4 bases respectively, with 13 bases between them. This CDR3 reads CASSSGGGVYGYTF. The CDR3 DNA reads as TGTGCCAGCAGCTCCGGGGGAGGGGTCTATGGCTACACCTTC.

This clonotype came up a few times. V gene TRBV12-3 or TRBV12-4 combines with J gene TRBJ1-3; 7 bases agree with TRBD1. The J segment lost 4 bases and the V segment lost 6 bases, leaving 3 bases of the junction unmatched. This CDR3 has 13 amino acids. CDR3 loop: CASRRDRGNTIYF. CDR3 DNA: TGTGCCAGCAGACGGGACAGAGGAAACACCATATATTTT.

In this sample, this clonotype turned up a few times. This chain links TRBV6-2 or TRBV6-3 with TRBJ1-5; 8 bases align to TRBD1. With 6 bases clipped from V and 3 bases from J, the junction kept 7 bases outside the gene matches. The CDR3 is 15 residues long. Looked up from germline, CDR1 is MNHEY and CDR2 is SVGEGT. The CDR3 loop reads CASSTTGVYNQPQHF. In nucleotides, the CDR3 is TGTGCCAGCAGCACGACAGGGGTATACAATCAGCCCCAGCATTTT.

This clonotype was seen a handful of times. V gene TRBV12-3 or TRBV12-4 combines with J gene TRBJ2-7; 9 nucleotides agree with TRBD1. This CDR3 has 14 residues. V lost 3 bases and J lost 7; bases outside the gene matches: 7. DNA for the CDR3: TGTGCCAGCAGTTTCGGGGACAGGGTTGGTGAGCAGTACTTC. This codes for CASSFGDRVGEQYF.

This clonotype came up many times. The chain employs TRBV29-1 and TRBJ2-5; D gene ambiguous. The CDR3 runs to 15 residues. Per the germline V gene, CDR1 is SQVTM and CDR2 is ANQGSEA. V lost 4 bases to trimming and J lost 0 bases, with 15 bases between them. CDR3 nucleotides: TGCAGCGTTGCATTCGGGTCGGGTCACCAAGAGACCCAGTACTTC. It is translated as CSVAFGSGHQETQYF.

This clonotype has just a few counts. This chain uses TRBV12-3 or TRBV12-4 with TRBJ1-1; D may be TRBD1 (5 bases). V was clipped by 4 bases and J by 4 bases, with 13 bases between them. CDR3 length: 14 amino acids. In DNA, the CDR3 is TGTGCCAGCAGTTGGGGGGGATCGGGCACTGAAGCTTTCTTT. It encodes CASSWGGSGTEAFF.

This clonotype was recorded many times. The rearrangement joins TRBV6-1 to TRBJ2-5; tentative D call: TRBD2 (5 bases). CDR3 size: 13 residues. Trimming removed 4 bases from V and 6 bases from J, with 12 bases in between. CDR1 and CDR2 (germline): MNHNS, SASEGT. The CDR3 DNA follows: TGTGCCAGCAGTGTAACTAGTATTAAGACCCAGTACTTC. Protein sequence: CASSVTSIKTQYF.

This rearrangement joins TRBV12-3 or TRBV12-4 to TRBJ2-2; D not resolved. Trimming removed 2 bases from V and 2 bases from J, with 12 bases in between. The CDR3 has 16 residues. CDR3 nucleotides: TGTGCCAGCAGTTTATATAAGAGCCTTAACACCGGGGAGCTGTTTTTT. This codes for CASSLYKSLNTGELFF.

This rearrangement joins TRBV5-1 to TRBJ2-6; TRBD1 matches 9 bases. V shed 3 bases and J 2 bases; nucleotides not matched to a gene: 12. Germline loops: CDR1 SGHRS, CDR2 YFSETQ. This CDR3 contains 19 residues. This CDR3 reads CASSWPPTGGVPGANVLTF. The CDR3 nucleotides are TGCGCCAGCAGCTGGCCTCCCACAGGGGGCGTCCCTGGGGCCAACGTCCTGACTTTC. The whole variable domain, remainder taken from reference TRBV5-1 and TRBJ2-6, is KAGVTQTPRYLIKTRGQQVTLSCSPISGHRSVSWYQQTPGQGLQFLFEYFSETQRNKGNFPGRFSGRQFSNSRSEMNVSTLELGDSALYLCASSWPPTGGVPGANVLTFGAGSRLTVL.